This T cell receptor (beta chain) was profiled in a study of beta chain features in type 1 diabetes. This clone showed up just a few times. Its antigen remains unidentified. CD45RO/CCR7/CD25/CD127/CD95/CD27 separated CD4+ naive, central memory, regulatory and stem cell-like memory cells by sorting. Broader study findings: Shortening that was moderate but significant affected the TCRB CDR3s of Type 1 diabetes patients in all four CD4+ subsets.

As every portion of the isolated RNA was reverse transcribed, the sequencing read expressed TCRB transcripts. Data came from immunoSEQ multiplex PCR; TCRdb stores just in-frame clones and leaves some out. The table lists a few hundred thousand clones, roughly 12% of them singletons. Sequencing was performed on naive CD4+ T cells from blood. The clonotype comes from a woman aged 18-30 years with type 1 diabetes.

Here the CDR3 reads CASTKIGGGSVDTQYF. The CDR3 bases are TGTGCCAGCACCAAAATTGGGGGCGGGAGTGTCGATACGCAGTATTTT. The chain carries TRBV5-4 and TRBJ2-3; possible D gene TRBD2, 7 bases. CDR1 is SGHNT and CDR2 is YYREEE in the germline V gene (reference sequence). V lost 6 bases and J 6 bases, leaving 23 bases between the germline ends. This CDR3 has 16 amino acids.